This paragraph reports one T cell receptor (beta chain). Its specificity is unknown. MiXCR, run by TCRdb on the 5' RACE reads, gives a single entry per CDR3 protein. The sample includes 150,000 to 200,000 distinct CDR3 sequences, more than 9% of them seen just once. The data belong to a study of T-cell memory formation after mild COVID-19. About the research overall: Largely, TCR clusters stayed within a single donor. Study-level findings and limits: Specificity for SARS-CoV-2 was not confirmed among the second-wave clones peaking on day 37. Among contracting clones, CD4+ were mainly CM/EM and CD8+ enriched in EMRA.

V lost 1 base and J 4 bases, leaving 13 bases between the germline ends. Looked up from germline, CDR1 is KGHSH and CDR2 is LQKENI. This CDR3 has 15 residues. This chain uses TRBV18 with TRBJ1-1, with a possible D match to TRBD1 (6 bases). The clonotype originates from a man younger than 30 who had mild COVID-19 (a few samples of this study predate the infection). Cell type and time point are not known. The sequenced material came from PBMCs or a T cell subset sorted from them (not recorded which). CDR3 DNA: TGTGCCAGCTCACCACACGAGGGGGGATGCACTGAAGCTTTCTTT. Protein: CASSPHEGGCTEAFF.